A single sample is the source of the 9 T cell receptor beta chains below, sequenced in a study of vaccination and CD4 T cells after COVID-19. The antigens these receptors bind are not known. Cultured CD4+ T cell DNA was sequenced using the Oncomine TCR Beta short-read assay. TCRdb reprocessed the PCR reads with MiXCR, giving one entry per CDR3 protein. Among about 8,500 distinct CDR3 sequences listed, 23% were seen once. Treatment reported: roughly nine-day PBMC culture with coronavirus spike peptide pools or control peptides (ViraFEST assay). Sequenced material: cultured CD4+ T cells from blood. These receptors all stem from a human donor with COVID-19.

This clonotype came up a few times. The rearrangement links TRBV7-2 to TRBJ1-5; D unresolved. Trimming removed 5 bases from V and 2 bases from J, with 13 bases in between. The CDR3 is 15 amino acids. Looked up from germline, CDR1 is SGHTA and CDR2 is FQGNSA. In DNA form, the CDR3 reads TGTGCCAGCAGCCCCAGGACGGTGGGCAATCAGCCCCAGCATTTT. This encodes CASSPRTVGNQPQHF.

The chain couples TRBV12-3 or TRBV12-4 to TRBJ2-5; 8 positions agree with TRBD1. V lost 7 bases, J lost 5 bases, and 6 bases stayed unmatched. CDR3 length: 13 residues. CDR3 bases: TGTGCCAGCAAGAGGGACAGGAGGGAGACCCAGTACTTC. Translated, it gives CASKRDRRETQYF.

CDR3 DNA: TGTGCCAGCAGCTTAGCGGGGGCCCTCACAGATACGCAGTATTTT. Translated, it gives CASSLAGALTDTQYF. The V and J genes are TRBV14 and TRBJ2-3, with 9 nucleotides matching TRBD2. Germline CDR1 and CDR2: SGHDN and FVKESK. CDR3 length: 15 amino acids. The trim removed 5 bases at V and 2 bases at J, leaving 5 bases unmatched. The variable domain in full, completed from reference TRBV14 and TRBJ2-3, reads EAGVTQFPSHSVIEKGQTVTLRCDPISGHDNLYWYRRVMGKEIKFLLHFVKESKQDESGMPNNRFLAERTGGTYSTLKVQPAELEDSGVYFCASSLAGALTDTQYFGPGTRLTVL.

The chain joins TRBV4-1 to TRBJ1-5; the D gene is possibly TRBD1 (5 bases). Germline loops: CDR1 MGHRA, CDR2 YSYEKL. Deletions cut 3 bases from V and 0 bases from J, with 15 bases between. The CDR3 runs to 17 residues. As DNA, the CDR3 is TGCGCCAGCAGCCAGGCGAACATGGGACTTAGCAATCAGCCCCAGCATTTT. Protein sequence: CASSQANMGLSNQPQHF.

J is TRBJ1-2 and V is TRBV5-6, with D uncertain. V was cut by 6 bases and J by 2 bases, with 8 bases left in between. CDR1 and CDR2 (germline): SGHDT, YYEEEE. This CDR3 comprises 12 residues. The CDR3 DNA reads as TGTGCCAGCACAAACAAAAACTATGGCTACACCTTC. Amino acids: CASTNKNYGYTF.

This clonotype was observed a handful of times. This chain joins TRBV5-1 and TRBJ2-5; D remains ambiguous. V was clipped by 4 bases and J by 5 bases, with 9 bases between them. Germline V gene sequence: CDR1 SGHRS, CDR2 YFSETQ. The CDR3 covers 12 residues. The CDR3 DNA reads TGCGCCAGCAGCCTTTTCATGGAGACCCAGTACTTC. This translates into CASSLFMETQYF. The full variable domain, its missing parts supplied by reference TRBV5-1 and TRBJ2-5, is KAGVTQTPRYLIKTRGQQVTLSCSPISGHRSVSWYQQTPGQGLQFLFEYFSETQRNKGNFPGRFSGRQFSNSRSEMNVSTLELGDSALYLCASSLFMETQYFGPGTRLLVL.

A few counts support this clonotype. The chain carries TRBV6-5 and TRBJ2-7, with D uncertain. CDR3 size: 15 residues. The V end was cut by 0 bases, the J end by 2 bases, with 11 bases between. Per germline, CDR1 MNHEY and CDR2 SVGAGI. CDR3 coding DNA: TGTGCCAGCAGTTACTCGTATGAGGTGACCTACGAGCAGTACTTC. This encodes CASSYSYEVTYEQYF.

The V gene is TRBV5-1, the J gene TRBJ2-5; TRBD2 aligns across 14 bases. The V gene end was trimmed by 3 bases and the J gene end by 5 bases; junction bases not matched to a gene: 15. The CDR3 extends over 19 amino acids. Germline assignment: CDR1 SGHRS and CDR2 YFSETQ. Here the CDR3 DNA reads TGCGCCAGCAGCTGGGGACTAGCGGGGGCCGCCGCTTGGTTGGAGACCCAGTACTTC. This codes for CASSWGLAGAAAWLETQYF.

This clonotype was counted between two and nine times. The V gene is TRBV19, the J gene TRBJ1-1; D is unclear. The ends were cut back, 5 bases at V and 4 bases at J, with 11 bases in the middle. Germline loops: CDR1 LNHDA, CDR2 SQIVND (reference sequence). The CDR3 extends over 13 amino acids. The CDR3 loop is CASSRSALTEAFF. In DNA form, the CDR3 reads TGTGCCAGTAGTCGATCCGCCCTCACTGAAGCTTTCTTT.